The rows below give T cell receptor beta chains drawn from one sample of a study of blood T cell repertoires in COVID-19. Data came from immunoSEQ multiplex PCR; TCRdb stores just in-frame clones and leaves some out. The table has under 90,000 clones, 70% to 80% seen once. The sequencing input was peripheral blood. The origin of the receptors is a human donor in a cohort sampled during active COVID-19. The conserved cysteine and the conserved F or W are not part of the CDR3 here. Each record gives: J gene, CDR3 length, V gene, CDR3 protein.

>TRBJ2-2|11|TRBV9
ASSVARAGELF
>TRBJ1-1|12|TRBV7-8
ASSIRDRGSEAF
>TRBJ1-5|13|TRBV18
ASSQIDRGTQPQH
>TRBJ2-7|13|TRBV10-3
AISPSEGATHEQY
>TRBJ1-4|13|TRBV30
AWKLTGASREKLF
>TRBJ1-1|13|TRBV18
ASSQVGQGNTEAF
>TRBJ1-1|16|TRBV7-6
ASSLLRAGGGGNTEAF
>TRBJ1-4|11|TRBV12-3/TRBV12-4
ASSRDSGEKLF
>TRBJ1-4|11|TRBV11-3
ASSPNSAEKLF
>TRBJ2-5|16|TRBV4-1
ASSQFELGTPYQETQY
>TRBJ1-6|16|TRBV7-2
ASSSSGWGVGRNSPLH